These 19 T cell receptor beta chains were all obtained from the same sample, sequenced in a study of blood T cell repertoires in COVID-19. The protocol was immunoSEQ multiplex PCR, while the TCRdb copy is restricted to in-frame clones and leaves out a portion. The sample records 70,000 to 100,000 clones, more than 85% being singletons. Sequencing was done on a sample of peripheral blood. These receptors were taken from a man aged 55 to 70 with acute or convalescent COVID-19.

In nucleotides, the CDR3 is TGTGCCAGCAGCCAAGCGCGACAGGATATGCAGCCCCAGCATTTT. Its translation: CASSQARQDMQPQHF. The chain has TRBV16 and TRBJ1-5; D is perhaps TRBD1 (6 bases). Trimming took 2 bases from V and 7 from J, leaving 15 bases between them. CDR1 is KGHSY and CDR2 is FQNENV in the germline V gene. This CDR3 comprises 15 residues.

The chain joins TRBV24-1 to TRBJ1-3, with unresolved D. The germline CDR1 and CDR2 sequences are KGHDR and SFDVKD. Trimming removed 4 bases from V and 9 bases from J, with 12 bases in between. The CDR3 consists of 13 residues. The CDR3 coding sequence is TGTGCCACCAGTGAGCCGGCCTCGGGCACCATATATTTT. Translating gives CATSEPASGTIYF.

The chain combines TRBV28 with TRBJ2-2; D is perhaps TRBD2 (6 bases). This CDR3 is built from 14 residues. Per the germline V gene, CDR1 is MDHEN and CDR2 is SYDVKM. The germline V and J ends were trimmed by 3 bases and 4 bases, with 9 bases remaining between them. CDR3 in DNA: TGTGCCAGCAGTTTGACCGGGGGCACCGGGGAGCTGTTTTTT. Amino acid sequence: CASSLTGGTGELFF.

The V and J genes are TRBV9 and TRBJ1-2; 10 bases are shared with TRBD1. J gave up 3 bases and V 1 base, and 3 bases lay outside the gene matches. The CDR3 runs to 15 residues. Germline CDR1 SGDLS, CDR2 YYNGEE. CDR3 DNA sequence: TGTGCCAGCAGCGTATCAGGGACAGGGGACTATGGCTACACCTTC. It yields the protein CASSVSGTGDYGYTF.

This clone was seen more than once but under ten times. This chain links TRBV5-1 with TRBJ2-7, with 12 bases matching TRBD2. From germline, CDR1 is SGHRS and CDR2 YFSETQ. With 4 bases clipped from V and 4 bases from J, the junction kept 6 bases outside the gene matches. The CDR3 runs to 15 residues. CDR3 in DNA: TGCGCCAGCAGCCCTCTAGCGGGAGGGGGTTACGAGCAGTACTTC. This encodes CASSPLAGGGYEQYF.

This rearrangement joins TRBV28 to TRBJ2-7; 9 bases line up with TRBD1. The germline V gene has CDR1 MDHEN and CDR2 SYDVKM. After removal of 5 bases from V and 3 bases from J, the junction contained 2 bases not matched to a gene. CDR3 length: 13 residues. CDR3 sequence: CASSATGGYEQYF. The DNA of the CDR3 is TGTGCCAGCAGTGCGACAGGGGGCTACGAGCAGTACTTC.

V gene TRBV15 combines with J gene TRBJ2-2; no clear D. V was shortened by 1 base and J by 8 bases, with 14 bases between the two germline ends. CDR1 and CDR2 from the germline V gene are LNHNV and YYDKDF (reference sequence). The CDR3 consists of 15 residues. CDR3 loop: CATSRANQRRGELFF. DNA of the CDR3: TGTGCCACCAGCAGAGCAAACCAGAGGCGGGGGGAGCTGTTTTTT. The complete variable domain, with remaining parts taken from reference TRBV15 and TRBJ2-2, reads DAMVIQNPRYQVTQFGKPVTLSCSQTLNHNVMYWYQQKSSQAPKLLFHYYDKDFNNEADTPDNFQSRRPNTSFCFLDIRSPGLGDTAMYLCATSRANQRRGELFFGEGSRLTVL.

This clone was seen more than once but under ten times. In DNA, the CDR3 is TGCAGTGCTAGTCAGCGGAACTACGAGCAGTACTTC. Its translation: CSASQRNYEQYF. This chain uses TRBV20-1 with TRBJ2-7; TRBD2 might be the D (5 bases). This CDR3 contains 12 residues. Per germline, CDR1 DFQATT and CDR2 SNEGSKA (reference sequence). V was clipped by 3 bases and J by 3 bases, with 9 bases between them.

V is TRBV27 and J is TRBJ1-5, with D perhaps TRBD1 (6 bases). The CDR3 contains 16 residues. V dropped 5 bases and J dropped 5 bases, with 19 bases sitting between them. Germline CDR1 MNHEY, CDR2 SMNVEV (reference sequence). The CDR3: CASSPTGQRKDQPQHF. CDR3 in DNA: TGTGCCAGCAGTCCCACCGGACAGCGGAAGGATCAGCCCCAGCATTTT.

The CDR3 DNA sequence: TGTGCCAGCAGCCAAGACCGCGGGACCTCCTACGAGCAGTACTTC. This sequence encodes CASSQDRGTSYEQYF. The chain has TRBV4-2 and TRBJ2-7; the D gene is possibly TRBD2 (6 bases). The CDR3 has 15 amino acids. V dropped 0 bases and J dropped 0 bases, with 9 bases sitting between them. Per the germline V gene, CDR1 is LGHNA and CDR2 is YNFKEQ.

The chain employs TRBV6-4 and TRBJ2-3, with 13 bases fitting TRBD2. The CDR3 extends over 16 amino acids. Unmatched junction bases numbered 0, after V lost 3 bases and J lost 0 bases. The V gene's germline CDR1 is MRHNA and CDR2 SNTAGT. Here the CDR3 reads CASSEGLAGSTDTQYF. The CDR3 DNA reads TGTGCCAGCAGTGAGGGACTAGCGGGGAGCACAGATACGCAGTATTTT.

The gene calls are TRBV19 and TRBJ2-5; possible D gene TRBD2, 6 bases. The ends were cut back, 3 bases at V and 4 bases at J, with 15 bases in the middle. The germline V gene encodes CDR1 LNHDA and CDR2 SQIVND (reference sequence). CDR3 length: 15 residues. The CDR3 DNA sequence: TGTGCCAGTAGTATGAGGAGGCAGGGAGGAGAGACCCAGTACTTC. Translation: CASSMRRQGGETQYF.

V is TRBV21-1 and J is TRBJ1-2; TRBD1 reflects the table's D call only, with no check against the DNA. TRBV21-1 is a recognized pseudogene. The CDR3 sequence is 12 residues long. CDR3 in DNA: TGTGCCAGCAGCCCTCCGGGACACCCTTACACCTTC. Protein product: CASSPPGHPYTF.

The V call is TRBV5-6, the J call TRBJ2-1, with a weak D call TRBD2 (6 bases). This CDR3 is 13 amino acids long. V shed 0 bases and J shed 6 bases, with 7 bases lying between them. Per germline, CDR1 SGHDT and CDR2 YYEEEE. The CDR3 here is CASSLVGGNEQFF. CDR3 bases: TGTGCCAGCAGCTTGGTGGGGGGCAATGAGCAGTTCTTC.

The V call is TRBV7-2, the J call TRBJ2-1; 11 bases align to TRBD2. The CDR3 has 14 amino acids. The germline V gene encodes CDR1 SGHTA and CDR2 FQGNSA. The ends lost 3 bases at V and 9 bases at J; junction bases unmatched: 4. CDR3 in amino acids: CASSFSSGGGEQFF. The CDR3 DNA is TGTGCCAGCAGCTTCAGTAGCGGGGGGGGTGAGCAGTTCTTC.

This clone was detected a few times. The chain uses TRBV29-1 and TRBJ1-1; 11 bases align to TRBD1. CDR1 is SQVTM and CDR2 is ANQGSEA in the germline V gene. The CDR3 has 15 amino acids. With 7 bases clipped from V and 0 bases from J, the junction kept 7 bases outside the gene matches. CDR3 in amino acids: CSGGGGQGVNTEAFF. The DNA of the CDR3 is TGCAGCGGTGGCGGGGGACAGGGGGTGAACACTGAAGCTTTCTTT.

V and J are TRBV12-3 or TRBV12-4 and TRBJ2-5; 7 positions match TRBD1. The CDR3 covers 13 residues. J lost 5 bases, V lost 5 bases, and 5 bases had no gene match. The CDR3 sequence: CASSARGRETQYF. The CDR3 region has the DNA TGTGCCAGCAGTGCGAGGGGGCGGGAGACCCAGTACTTC.

The chain employs TRBV6-5 and TRBJ2-2; 11 nucleotides match TRBD2. The germline V gene has CDR1 MNHEY and CDR2 SVGAGI. The CDR3 is 15 residues long. V trimming: 7 bases; J trimming: 5 bases; junction bases outside the gene matches: 6. The CDR3 spells CASTGTSGGTGELFF. The CDR3 DNA sequence: TGTGCCAGCACCGGGACTAGCGGAGGGACCGGGGAGCTGTTTTTT.

This clone appeared a single time. The chain combines TRBV28 with TRBJ2-7; 7 bases fit TRBD1. With 4 bases clipped from V and 2 bases from J, the junction kept 2 bases outside the gene matches. The CDR3 runs 13 residues. Germline values: CDR1 MDHEN, CDR2 SYDVKM. The CDR3 sequence is CASSSGQTYEQYF. In nucleotides, the CDR3 is TGTGCCAGCAGTTCGGGACAGACCTACGAGCAGTACTTC.